This record looks at one TCR beta chain sequence and its context. What it binds is not known. Trimming pared 1 base from V and 5 bases from J, leaving 15 bases between. Germline-derived CDR1 and CDR2 are MNHNS and SASEGT. This CDR3 has 17 amino acids. The record originates from a study of cytomegalovirus exposure and HLA in healthy donors. Study at large: Earlier sequencing of some 190 million T cells yielded fewer than 140 million unique TCR beta sequences. Regarding the study as a whole: In vitro checks showed that a few CMV-associated chains really do target CMV antigens. Relative to equally common others, HLA-associated TCR beta chains showed greater clonal expansion in a later analysis. Productive status was seen about 87% or about 30% of the time for most TCR beta V segments in an earlier analysis.

PCR primers comprised 60 Vbeta and 13 Jbeta primers. The data were produced by immunoSEQ multiplex PCR, yet TCRdb's version contains in-frame clones alone and is incomplete. This sample contains around 78,000 clones. V usage is TRBV6-1 and J usage is TRBJ1-6, with D possibly being TRBD1 (6 bases). The receptor's source is a man younger than 35 in good health and CMV-seropositive. The sequencing sample was made of PBMCs. CDR3 protein: CASSEEGGVAHNSPLHF. Here the CDR3 DNA reads TGTGCCAGCAGTGAAGAGGGGGGGGTAGCTCATAATTCACCCCTCCACTTT.